These 9 T cell receptor beta chains share one sample of origin, sequenced in a study of T cells after yellow fever vaccination. MiXCR, applied by TCRdb to the 5' RACE reads, yields one record per CDR3 protein. The table records 200,000 to 250,000 distinct CDR3 sequences, approximately 3.2% of them present only once. The material sequenced was CD4+ T cells sorted from PBMCs, taken 10 days after the yellow fever booster vaccination. These receptor sequences come from a man younger than 30 who received the YFV17D yellow fever vaccine.

In its sample, this clonotype was seen many times. The DNA of the CDR3 is TGTGCCACGCGCTTTCGGGAGTTAAGCTCCTACGAGCAGTACTTC. Amino acid sequence: CATRFRELSSYEQYF. The V and J genes are TRBV6-2 or TRBV6-3 and TRBJ2-7, with a tentative D call TRBD2 (6 bases). Trimming removed 10 bases from V and 0 bases from J, with 19 bases in between. The V gene's germline CDR1 is MNHEY and CDR2 SVGEGT. There are 15 residues in the CDR3.

The table lists this clonotype with many counts. The CDR3 is CASSPQGQIGYGYTF. CDR3 DNA: TGCGCCAGCAGCCCCCAGGGACAGATTGGCTATGGCTACACCTTC. V and J are TRBV5-1 and TRBJ1-2, with 7 bases matching TRBD1. The germline CDR1 and CDR2 sequences are SGHRS and YFSETQ. The CDR3 loop spans 15 amino acids. The V and J ends lost 4 bases and 4 bases, in that order; junction bases with no gene match: 10.

In its sample, this clonotype was seen many times. The chain is built from TRBV20-1 and TRBJ2-1, with TRBD2 as a possible D gene (7 bases). The V and J ends lost 5 bases and 0 bases respectively, with 20 bases between them. The length of the CDR3 is 17 residues. Germline V gives CDR1 DFQATT, CDR2 SNEGSKA (reference sequence). The CDR3 loop is CSAVGGRGLSSYNEQFF. The CDR3 DNA sequence: TGCAGTGCTGTCGGGGGGCGGGGGCTGAGCTCCTACAATGAGCAGTTCTTC.

There are many counts of this clonotype. The chain uses TRBV30 and TRBJ1-2; the match to TRBD1 covers 7 bases. The CDR3 consists of 14 residues. Looked up from germline, CDR1 is GTSNPN and CDR2 is SVGIG (reference sequence). V shed 2 bases and J 6 bases; nucleotides not matched to a gene: 9. CDR3: CAWSRVRQGHGYTF. Here the CDR3 DNA reads TGTGCCTGGAGTAGGGTTCGACAGGGCCATGGCTACACCTTC. The full variable domain, its missing parts supplied by reference TRBV30 and TRBJ1-2, is SQTIHQWPATLVQPVGSPLSLECTVEGTSNPNLYWYRQAAGRGLQLLFYSVGIGQISSEVPQNLSASRPQDRQFILSSKKLLLSDSGFYLCAWSRVRQGHGYTFGSGTRLTVV.

V gene TRBV5-1 combines with J gene TRBJ1-3; D uncertain. CDR1 is SGHRS and CDR2 is YFSETQ in the germline V gene. Trimming pared 0 bases from V and 0 bases from J, leaving 13 bases between. The CDR3 consists of 17 residues. The DNA for the CDR3 is TGCGCCAGCAGCTTGGGTCGGCAGTTCTTCTCTGGAAACACCATATATTTT. Protein: CASSLGRQFFSGNTIYF.

This clonotype was observed a handful of times. The genes are TRBV7-2 and TRBJ1-2; 9 nucleotides agree with TRBD1. Germline V gene lookup returns CDR1 SGHTA and CDR2 FQGNSA. V was clipped by 4 bases and J by 2 bases; unmatched bases: 5. CDR3 size: 15 residues. The CDR3, as DNA: TGTGCCAGCAGCTACGGGACAGGGACCAACTATGGCTACACCTTC. It yields the protein CASSYGTGTNYGYTF.

This clonotype was seen more than once but under ten times. J is TRBJ2-5 and V is TRBV12-3 or TRBV12-4, with D unresolved. V shed 3 bases and J shed 9 bases, with 14 bases lying between them. This CDR3 region has 13 residues. CDR3 loop: CASSLTRGAAQYF. In DNA, the CDR3 is TGTGCCAGCAGTTTGACCCGCGGTGCGGCCCAGTACTTC.

The chain joins TRBV5-5 to TRBJ1-5; no definite D call. The CDR3 sequence is 16 residues long. V lost 4 bases and J 1 base, leaving 15 bases between the germline ends. Germline CDR1 is SGHKS and CDR2 is YYEKEE (reference sequence). In DNA form, the CDR3 reads TGTGCCAGCAGCCTAATGCCGGGTGGAAGCAATCAGCCCCAGCATTTT. Its translation: CASSLMPGGSNQPQHF.

The J gene is TRBJ2-7, the V gene TRBV18; D unresolved. V dropped 5 bases and J dropped 7 bases, with 15 bases sitting between them. This CDR3 spans 13 amino acids. CDR1 and CDR2 (germline): KGHSH, LQKENI. The CDR3 region has the DNA TGTGCCAGCTCAATAGGACGAGATCAAGAGCAGTACGTC. Translating it yields CASSIGRDQEQYV.